This T cell receptor (beta chain) was captured in a study of tumor-infiltrating lymphocytes in localized non-small cell lung cancer. The method was immunoSEQ multiplex PCR; TCRdb's version includes in-frame clones alone and lacks a portion of them. Of under 15,000 clones in the sample, around 65% were seen once. In regard to this clone: Its cognate antigen is unknown.

Broader study findings: Tumor T-cell fraction from TCR sequencing was not associated with recurrence-free survival (p = 0.61).

CDR1 is SEHNR and CDR2 is FQNEAQ in the germline V gene (reference sequence). CDR3 size: 14 residues. Deletions cut 1 base from V and 6 bases from J, with 12 bases between. V is TRBV7-9 and J is TRBJ2-5; D might be TRBD2 (5 bases). This receptor was taken from a human donor with non-small cell lung cancer. The sample was lung tumor tissue. CDR3 DNA sequence: TGTGCCAGCAGCTTAGGTGGGAGTGGGAAGACCCAGTACTTC. Protein sequence: CASSLGGSGKTQYF.